The next 21 T cell receptor beta chains were all read from a single sample in a study of graft-versus-host responses after intestinal transplantation. Sequencing was performed with immunoSEQ multiplex PCR; in TCRdb, only in-frame clones are kept and a portion is missing. The table lists about 27,000 clones, around 94% of them singletons, with 0.8% to 0.85% in the top ten. Sequences were derived from PBMCs, sampled 30 days after intestinal transplant. Source of these receptors: a human patient who received an intestinal transplant, so some T cells may come from the graft donor.

The CDR3: CASSEQGTSGKETQYF. The DNA of the CDR3 is TGTGCCAGCAGTGAACAGGGGACTAGCGGCAAAGAGACCCAGTACTTC. The chain is built from TRBV2 and TRBJ2-5, with 11 bases matching TRBD2. There are 16 residues in the CDR3. Germline V gives CDR1 SNHLY, CDR2 FYNNEI. V gave up 2 bases and J gave up 3 bases; unmatched junction bases: 5.

J is TRBJ2-7 and V is TRBV6-6; D may be TRBD2 (6 bases). In germline, CDR1 is MNHNY, CDR2 SVGAGI (reference sequence). Trimming pared 6 bases from V and 3 bases from J, leaving 18 bases between. The CDR3 extends over 15 amino acids. The CDR3 region has the DNA TGTGCCAGCAGCCTAATCCCGCAGGGAGGCTACGAGCAGTACTTC. Amino acid sequence: CASSLIPQGGYEQYF.

The chain links TRBV10-3 to TRBJ1-2, with D perhaps TRBD1 (6 bases). This CDR3 region has 16 residues. Germline CDR1 reads ENHRY; CDR2 reads SYGVKD. Trimming cost V 4 bases and J 6 bases, with 21 bases left between them. The CDR3 sequence: CAISGGLWKGVNGYTF. The CDR3 DNA reads as TGTGCCATCAGTGGAGGGCTCTGGAAGGGGGTTAATGGCTACACCTTC.

The chain employs TRBV19 and TRBJ2-1, with 7 bases lining up with TRBD2. V shed 1 base, J shed 4 bases, and the junction held 4 bases outside the gene matches. The CDR3 is 15 residues long. Germline lookup yields CDR1 LNHDA and CDR2 SQIVND (reference sequence). CDR3 sequence: CASSIGGSGYNEQFF. The CDR3 nucleotides are TGTGCCAGTAGTATAGGGGGTAGCGGGTACAATGAGCAGTTCTTC.

As concerns this clone: The sample carries other DNA sequences with the same CDR3. The chain recombines TRBV9 with TRBJ1-1, with TRBD1 matching 7 bases. The CDR3 totals 17 residues. J lost 1 base, V lost 0 bases, and 9 bases had no gene match. Germline V gene data show CDR1 as SGDLS and CDR2 as YYNGEE. CDR3 in amino acids: CASSVVGTVMENTEAFF. The CDR3, as DNA: TGTGCCAGCAGCGTAGTTGGGACAGTTATGGAGAACACTGAAGCTTTCTTT.

This sequence joins TRBV5-5 and TRBJ1-2; 7 nucleotides agree with TRBD1. The CDR3 loop spans 13 amino acids. Germline loops: CDR1 SGHKS, CDR2 YYEKEE (reference sequence). J gave up 1 base and V 6 bases, and 3 bases lay outside the gene matches. Here the CDR3 reads CASTTGVNYGYTF. The CDR3 DNA is TGTGCCAGCACCACAGGGGTTAACTATGGCTACACCTTC.

This sequence joins TRBV7-9 and TRBJ1-1, with unresolved D. CDR3 length: 12 residues. Germline CDR1 is SEHNR and CDR2 is FQNEAQ (reference sequence). Trimming shortened V by 8 bases and J by 0 bases, and 7 bases separated the two germline ends. The CDR3 DNA reads as TGTGCCAGCCGGAGAATGAACACTGAAGCTTTCTTT. Translating it yields CASRRMNTEAFF.

The rearrangement uses TRBV5-1 and TRBJ2-1; D tentatively fits TRBD1 or TRBD2 (6 bases each). Germline assignment: CDR1 SGHRS and CDR2 YFSETQ. There are 16 residues in the CDR3. Trimming cost V 0 bases and J 0 bases, with 10 bases left between them. The CDR3 DNA sequence: TGCGCCAGCAGCTTGGCCGGGGGCGGCTCCTACAATGAGCAGTTCTTC. It codes for CASSLAGGGSYNEQFF.

V gene TRBV6-1 combines with J gene TRBJ2-5; weak D call: TRBD2 (5 bases). V was pared by 6 bases and J by 4 bases, with 18 bases between. Germline V gene sequence: CDR1 MNHNS, CDR2 SASEGT. The CDR3 is 15 amino acids. The CDR3 region has the DNA TGTGCCAGCAGACGACCCCCACGTCGGGGAGAGACCCAGTACTTC. Translated, it gives CASRRPPRRGETQYF.

V is TRBV5-1 and J is TRBJ1-2, with TRBD1 matching 8 bases. This CDR3 comprises 18 residues. Germline-derived CDR1 and CDR2 are SGHRS and YFSETQ. The junction had 15 bases not matched to a gene; V was cut back by 2 bases and J by 3 bases. CDR3 nucleotides: TGCGCCAGCAGCTTAACACGGACAGGGAGAGGGGTGGACTATGGCTACACCTTC. This sequence encodes CASSLTRTGRGVDYGYTF. Based on the CDR3 plus reference TRBV5-1 and TRBJ1-2, the full variable domain is KAGVTQTPRYLIKTRGQQVTLSCSPISGHRSVSWYQQTPGQGLQFLFEYFSETQRNKGNFPGRFSGRQFSNSRSEMNVSTLELGDSALYLCASSLTRTGRGVDYGYTFGSGTRLTVV.

The rearrangement joins TRBV25-1 to TRBJ2-7; possibly TRBD1 for D (6 bases). From germline, CDR1 is MGHDK and CDR2 SYGVNS. V lost 5 bases and J 3 bases, leaving 14 bases between the germline ends. CDR3 size: 14 residues. CDR3 bases: TGTGCCAGCAGTCCGACCGGGACAATCTACGAGCAGTACTTC. This gives the protein CASSPTGTIYEQYF.

This clone was found once. The rearrangement links TRBV11-2 to TRBJ2-1; maybe TRBD1 (5 bases). The CDR3 runs to 13 residues. Trimming took off 1 base at V and 4 bases at J, with 5 bases between the two ends. Germline values: CDR1 SGHAT, CDR2 FQNNGV. The CDR3 here is CASSLGTYNEQFF. CDR3 nucleotides: TGTGCCAGCAGCTTAGGGACATACAATGAGCAGTTCTTC.

The CDR3 region is CASRKGATNEKLFF. CDR3 sequence (DNA): TGTGCCAGCCGAAAGGGGGCGACGAATGAAAAACTGTTTTTT. The chain joins TRBV6-5 to TRBJ1-4; 7 nucleotides align to TRBD1. Germline lookup yields CDR1 MNHEY and CDR2 SVGAGI. This CDR3 is built from 14 residues. The V segment lost 8 bases and the J segment 5 bases; nucleotides outside the gene matches: 8.

The chain couples TRBV19 to TRBJ2-1; 10 bases are a match to TRBD2. The CDR3 extends over 18 amino acids. Trimming at V came to 5 bases and at J to 4 bases, leaving 14 bases not matched to a gene. Germline CDR1 and CDR2: LNHDA and SQIVND (reference sequence). The chain's CDR3 is CASSPPLAGELYYNEQFF. For the CDR3, the DNA is TGTGCCAGTAGTCCCCCCCTAGCGGGGGAACTGTATTACAATGAGCAGTTCTTC.

V and J are TRBV5-1 and TRBJ2-7, with D perhaps matching TRBD2 (6 bases). The CDR3 spans 15 residues. Trimming left V 0 bases short and J 2 bases short, with 12 bases between. Germline CDR1 SGHRS, CDR2 YFSETQ. Written as DNA, the CDR3 is TGCGCCAGCAGCTTGGGTACTAGCATCACCTACGAGCAGTACTTC. As protein: CASSLGTSITYEQYF.

The chain joins TRBV2 to TRBJ2-7; 12 bases line up with TRBD1. In germline, CDR1 is SNHLY, CDR2 FYNNEI. This CDR3 region has 13 residues. Germline trimming cut 6 bases from V and 5 bases from J; bases unmatched to any gene: 2. The CDR3 sequence: CASRGQGADEQYF. CDR3 bases: TGTGCCAGCAGGGGACAGGGGGCTGACGAGCAGTACTTC.

This clone was detected only once. The chain has TRBV10-3 and TRBJ2-7; D ambiguous. V was pared by 3 bases and J by 6 bases, with 15 bases between. The CDR3 loop spans 14 amino acids. Germline assignment: CDR1 ENHRY and CDR2 SYGVKD. Written as DNA, the CDR3 is TGTGCCATCAGTGAAGCTGACCTAAAGGCCGAGCAGTACTTC. Translated: CAISEADLKAEQYF.

This clone was seen only a few times. J is TRBJ2-1 and V is TRBV6-1; no clear D. CDR1 is MNHNS, CDR2 SASEGT, per germline. Trimming took off 1 base at V and 3 bases at J, with 10 bases between the two ends. The CDR3 has 15 residues. The CDR3 DNA is TGTGCCAGCAGTGAAGAGGTCAGACTCTACAATGAGCAGTTCTTC. This translates into CASSEEVRLYNEQFF.

The chain links TRBV7-9 to TRBJ1-1; TRBD1 might be the D (5 bases). V dropped 3 bases and J dropped 1 base, with 12 bases sitting between them. In germline, CDR1 is SEHNR, CDR2 FQNEAQ (reference sequence). This CDR3 spans 15 amino acids. Here the CDR3 reads CASSFPGTENTEAFF. The DNA of the CDR3 is TGTGCCAGCAGCTTTCCCGGGACCGAGAACACTGAAGCTTTCTTT.

The chain uses TRBV6-1 and TRBJ2-2; 7 bases fit TRBD2. Germline V gene lookup returns CDR1 MNHNS and CDR2 SASEGT. The trim removed 11 bases at V and 0 bases at J, leaving 3 bases unmatched. This CDR3 region has 13 residues. The CDR3 here is CAGGVPNTGELFF. The CDR3 DNA reads as TGTGCCGGGGGGGTTCCGAACACCGGGGAGCTGTTTTTT.

The CDR3 nucleotides read TGTGCCAGCAGCTTGGAGAGGAACACTGAAGCTTTCTTT. It yields the protein CASSLERNTEAFF. V is TRBV7-7 and J is TRBJ1-1; unclear D gene. The V gene's germline CDR1 is SSHAT and CDR2 FNYEAQ (reference sequence). The CDR3 length is 13 residues. Between the trimmed V and J ends, which lost 3 bases and 1 base, there was a span of 6 bases.